A single T cell receptor (beta chain) is shown here with its context. Its target antigen remains unknown. No much larger clone is present one base from it, and per-base qualities are unavailable. The germline V gene encodes CDR1 MGHRA and CDR2 YSYEKL. Relative to germline, V is missing 4 bases and J is missing 5 bases, with 5 bases of the junction outside any gene match. The CDR3 holds 14 amino acids from the cysteine to the phenylalanine. This entry keeps only the CDR3 DNA: 42 bases, framed from base 1. The source of the sample is a study of identical twins (dated by TCRdb to about 2016). Regarding the complete study: TCR alpha and beta repertoires from monozygotic twins, unrelated adults of various ages and cord blood were deep-sequenced to test whether fetal clonotypes persist. Replicate twin experiments were performed at different times using different library preparation protocols to rule out contamination. What the research found in general, with its limitations: Invariant T cells such as MAIT and iNKT could partly confound zero-insertion analyses, although diverse VJ usage argued against such confounding for most clonotypes. In beta out-of-frame sequences, excess twin sharing was weaker, because having fewer shared sequences lowered the signal-to-noise ratio. Out-of-frame TCR alpha sequences shared between twins showed an excess of low generation-probability sequences compared with coincidental sharing between unrelated individuals. Because the same donors could not be followed over many years, conclusions were based on cross-sectional statistical analysis. In monozygotic twins, recombination models systematically underestimated out-of-frame TCR alpha sharing, but the models matched the sharing seen between unrelated individuals. Abundant cord blood beta clonotypes carried fewer insertions; young adult naive repertoires showed a weaker similar trend, while memory repertoires showed none.

Receptor libraries were prepared by 5' RACE. Instrument on record: Illumina HiSeq 2000. Template switching added a universal primer binding site, and the final cDNA carried a unique molecular identifier that allowed TCR cDNA molecules to be counted accurately. First-strand cDNA for TCR alpha and beta chains was synthesized from specific primers in the conserved constant-segment region. To control for contamination, every cDNA library was double barcoded, receiving both a SMART-Mk sample barcode and Illumina barcodes. TruSeq adapter sequences along with Illumina sample barcodes were introduced in two successive PCR steps. Sequencing of the TCR alpha and beta cDNA libraries was done on the Illumina HiSeq platform using custom primers. As for the authors' bioinformatics: Raw reads were processed with MiGEC to extract unique molecular identifiers, and MiXCR was used to determine CDR3 positions. For each individual, recombination models were inferred using an EM algorithm with the repgenHMM and IGoR tools. The tcR package in R was used for shared clonotype analysis, with sharing normalized by the product of cloneset sizes. To study raw recombination without the effects of thymic and clonal selection, out-of-frame nonproductive sequences were analyzed. The public reads were reanalyzed by TCRdb: fastp trimming at Q25, MiXCR alignment, in-frame beta chains only. CDR3 protein duplicates are merged, each entry listing the most common genes and DNA. The V and J calls were not made by the authors but by TCRdb's processing. In this sample the table shows roughly 250,000 distinct CDR3 sequences, over 12% of which occur a single time. Clones ranked in the top ten supply 8.8% of the sample.

Only healthy Caucasian donors were included. Using Miltenyi CD45RO+ enrichment and human naive T-cell isolation kits, memory (CD45RO+) and naive T cells were isolated from PBMC. Sequencing was performed on memory (CD45RO+) T cells sorted from blood. This sample's cell subset or site label indicates: CD45RO+ enriched T cells. The V and J segments used are TRBV4-1 and TRBJ2-7, with TRBD2 matching 10 junction bases. The TCR comes from a woman younger than 30 in good health. In nucleotide form, the sequence is TGCGCCAGCAGCCCGACTAGCGGGTCCCACGAGCAGTACTTC. Its protein product is CASSPTSGSHEQYF.